This T cell receptor beta chain appears in the sequencing data of a study of metastatic and nonmetastatic thyroid tumors. Germline V gene lookup returns CDR1 MNHNS and CDR2 SASEGT. CDR3 length: 17 amino acids. Trimming stripped 5 bases from V and 8 bases from J, with 24 bases between. Every patient underwent thyroid surgery untreated. Using MiXCR, TCRdb reanalyzed the PCR reads. The sample has roughly 20,000 clones; 15% to 20% are singletons. This clone has a count of ten or more. This clonotype was obtained from a male donor with papillary thyroid cancer or a benign thyroid nodule (not recorded which). Some clones in this sample may be carry-over from other donors' samples. Sequencing input: adjacent normal tissue. This rearrangement joins TRBV6-1 to TRBJ1-4; tentative D call: TRBD1 (6 bases). CDR3 residues: CASSKNRVGLSGEKLFF. DNA for the CDR3: TGTGCCAGCAGTAAGAACAGGGTTGGGTTGTCGGGAGAAAAACTGTTTTTT.